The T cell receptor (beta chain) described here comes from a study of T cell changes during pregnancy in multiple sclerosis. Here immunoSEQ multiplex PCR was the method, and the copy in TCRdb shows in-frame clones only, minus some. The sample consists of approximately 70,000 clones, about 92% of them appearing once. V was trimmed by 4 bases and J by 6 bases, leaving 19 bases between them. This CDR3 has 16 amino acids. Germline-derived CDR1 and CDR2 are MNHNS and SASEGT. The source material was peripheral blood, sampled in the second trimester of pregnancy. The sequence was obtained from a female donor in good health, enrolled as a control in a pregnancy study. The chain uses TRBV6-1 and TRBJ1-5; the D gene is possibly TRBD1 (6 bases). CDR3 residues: CASSGVEGGSGQPQHF. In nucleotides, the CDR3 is TGTGCCAGCAGTGGTGTCGAGGGGGGGTCGGGTCAGCCCCAGCATTTT.